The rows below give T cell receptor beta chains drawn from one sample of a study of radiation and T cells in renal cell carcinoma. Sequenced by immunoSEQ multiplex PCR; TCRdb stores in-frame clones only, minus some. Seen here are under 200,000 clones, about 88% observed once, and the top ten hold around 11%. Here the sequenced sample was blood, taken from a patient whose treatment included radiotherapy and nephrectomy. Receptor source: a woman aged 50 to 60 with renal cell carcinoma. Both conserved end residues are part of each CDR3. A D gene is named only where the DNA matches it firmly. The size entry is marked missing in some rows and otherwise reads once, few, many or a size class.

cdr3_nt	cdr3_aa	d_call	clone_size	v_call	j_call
TGTGCCAGTAAGGGACAGCCGGGCCGCGAGCAGTACTTC	CASKGQPGREQYF	TRBD1	-	TRBV19	TRBJ2-7
TGTGCCAGCAGCGTGCAGGGGCTAATATGGCATTTT	CASSVQGLIWHF	-	-	TRBV9	TRBJ1-5
TGCGCCAGCAGCTTGGAAGGACAGGTAGCGACTGAAGCTTTCTTT	CASSLEGQVATEAFF	TRBD1	-	TRBV5-1	TRBJ1-1
TGCGCCAGCAGCCAAGAGGGGGCTGATGGCGCTGAAGCTTTCTTT	CASSQEGADGAEAFF	-	-	TRBV4-1	TRBJ1-1
TGCGCCAGCAGCTTGGATACGGGGAACACTGAAGCTTTCTTT	CASSLDTGNTEAFF	-	-	TRBV5-1	TRBJ1-1
TGTGCCAGTAGTATAGAGGGAAACAAAGCTTTCTTT	CASSIEGNKAFF	-	-	TRBV19	TRBJ1-1
TGTGCCAGCAGCTTGGCCGGCAGGGGAGGGGAGACCCAGTACTTC	CASSLAGRGGETQYF	-	-	TRBV5-4	TRBJ2-5
TGTGCCAGCTGGCAGGGGGGTGAGCTGTTTTTT	CASWQGGELFF	-	-	TRBV6-5	TRBJ2-2
TGTGCCAGCTCACCACAGGGGACAGGGGATAATGGCTACACCTTC	CASSPQGTGDNGYTF	TRBD1	-	TRBV18	TRBJ1-2
TGTGCCAGCAGCTTCCGGGACAGGGTTGGCTACACCTTC	CASSFRDRVGYTF	TRBD1	once	TRBV5-8	TRBJ1-2
TGTGCCAGCAGCTTAAGCCTAGCGGGGGGAACCGGGGAGCTGTTTTTT	CASSLSLAGGTGELFF	TRBD2	once	TRBV7-3	TRBJ2-2
TGTGCCAGCAGTTCCCTCGGACCGTCGAGGGAGCAGTACTTC	CASSSLGPSREQYF	-	-	TRBV6-6	TRBJ2-7
TGTGCTAGTGGTCTGGGACAGGGAAACAATCAGCCCCAGCATTTT	CASGLGQGNNQPQHF	TRBD1	-	TRBV12-5	TRBJ1-5
TGTGCCAGCAGCGTACTAGGGAGTGGATCACCCCTCCACTTT	CASSVLGSGSPLHF	-	-	TRBV9	TRBJ1-6
TGTGCCAGCAGCTTAGGAGTCAGCTCTGGAAACACCATATATTTT	CASSLGVSSGNTIYF	-	-	TRBV5-4	TRBJ1-3
TGCACCAGCAGCCCCCGAGACCCCAATGGCCAGTTCTTC	CTSSPRDPNGQFF	-	-	TRBV1	TRBJ2-1
TGTGCCTGGAGTGCCCCTCTGGGTGCCACTGGAAACACCATATATTTT	CAWSAPLGATGNTIYF	-	once	TRBV30	TRBJ1-3
TGTGCCACCTCAAGTCGTGGAAACGGGGGTGAAAAACTGTTTTTT	CATSSRGNGGEKLFF	-	-	TRBV18	TRBJ1-4
TGTGCCAGCAGCCAAGATGGGCAGGGGGCCCGTGGCTACACCTTC	CASSQDGQGARGYTF	TRBD1	-	TRBV4-2	TRBJ1-2
TGTGCCAGCAGCAGTCCCCGGGACAGGAGATCCTATGGCTACACCTTC	CASSSPRDRRSYGYTF	-	-	TRBV21-1	TRBJ1-2
TGTGCCAGCAGTTCGGACAGAGTTTTTGAGCAGTTCTTC	CASSSDRVFEQFF	-	once	TRBV6-6	TRBJ2-1
TGCGCCAGCAGCCAAGAAGGCTTACTGGGTATGGACTCCTACGAGCAGTACTTC	CASSQEGLLGMDSYEQYF	-	-	TRBV4-1	TRBJ2-7
TGCGCCAGCAGCTTAGAGGGAGATGAAAAACTGTTTTTT	CASSLEGDEKLFF	-	once	TRBV5-1	TRBJ1-4
TGTGCCAGCAGTTCCTATCGACTAGCGGGGGGGCAAGAGACCCAGTACTTC	CASSSYRLAGGQETQYF	TRBD2	-	TRBV5-8	TRBJ2-5
TGTGCCAGCAGCTTAGGGGCGGGCACTGAAGCTTTCTTT	CASSLGAGTEAFF	-	-	TRBV7-3	TRBJ1-1
TGTGCCAGCAGCAGAGACAGGGTAAGGCACGAGCAGTACTTC	CASSRDRVRHEQYF	TRBD1	few	TRBV14	TRBJ2-7